One sample yielded the 9 T cell receptor beta chains listed below, sequenced in a study of vaccination effects on CD4 cells after COVID-19. Antigen-specific CD4+ T cells were expanded with viral peptide pools in the ViraFEST assay before sequencing. A roughly 10-day culture period preceded the isolation of CD4+ T cells. Their specific antigens are unknown. Method: immunoSEQ multiplex PCR; TCRdb's copy keeps in-frame clones and lacks some. The sample includes 30,000 or so clones, approximately 68% of them seen just once. Sequenced material: CD4+ T cells from PBMCs cultured with HCoV-229E spike peptides, taken before COVID-19 vaccination. The receptors here all came from a human donor who received a COVID-19 vaccine.

V usage is TRBV7-2 and J usage is TRBJ1-1; no definite D call. CDR3 length: 11 amino acids. Germline V gene data show CDR1 as SGHTA and CDR2 as FQGNSA. Trimming took 5 bases from V and 5 from J, leaving 6 bases between them. In nucleotides, the CDR3 is TGTGCCAGCAGCCCCGGTACTGAAGCTTTCTTT. Amino acid sequence: CASSPGTEAFF.

Only a few counts were recorded for this clone. This chain connects TRBV19 to TRBJ1-1; tentatively, D is TRBD1 (6 bases). Germline CDR1 and CDR2: LNHDA and SQIVND (reference sequence). With 3 bases removed from V and 2 bases from J, the gap between germline ends came to 10 bases. The CDR3 contains 14 residues. CDR3 region: CASSMTGQNTEAFF. The CDR3 DNA is TGTGCCAGTAGTATGACAGGTCAAAACACTGAAGCTTTCTTT.

J is TRBJ1-1 and V is TRBV4-3, with D perhaps TRBD1 (5 bases). The CDR3 covers 13 residues. Trimming pared 3 bases from V and 0 bases from J, leaving 5 bases between. CDR1 is LGHNA, CDR2 YSLEER, per germline. CDR3 nucleotides: TGCGCCAGCAGCCAGGGGGTGAACACTGAAGCTTTCTTT. This translates into CASSQGVNTEAFF.

J is TRBJ2-1 and V is TRBV5-1, with TRBD2 matching 11 bases. V gave up 5 bases and J gave up 7 bases; unmatched junction bases: 11. This CDR3 region has 16 residues. The germline gives CDR1 SGHRS, CDR2 YFSETQ. The CDR3 DNA sequence: TGCGCCAGCAGTCCCGGGGGTAGCGGGGGGGTAAATGAGCAGTTCTTC. Protein sequence: CASSPGGSGGVNEQFF.

This clone was seen just once. This chain joins TRBV25-1 and TRBJ1-6, with D possibly matching TRBD1 (5 bases). Germline values: CDR1 MGHDK, CDR2 SYGVNS. The length of the CDR3 is 16 residues. The V and J ends lost 3 bases and 0 bases respectively, with 9 bases between them. The CDR3 nucleotides read TGTGCCAGCAGTGATGGGGGGAACTCCTATAATTCACCCCTCCACTTT. This translates into CASSDGGNSYNSPLHF.

V gene TRBV5-1 combines with J gene TRBJ2-1; TRBD1 aligns across 8 bases. V shed 4 bases and J 0 bases; nucleotides not matched to a gene: 6. The CDR3 totals 16 residues. Per germline, CDR1 SGHRS and CDR2 YFSETQ. This CDR3 is CASSPDRAASYNEQFF. CDR3 sequence (DNA): TGCGCCAGCAGCCCGGACAGGGCGGCCTCCTACAATGAGCAGTTCTTC.

The chain carries TRBV4-2 and TRBJ2-7, with TRBD2 matching 9 bases. The trim removed 0 bases at V and 3 bases at J, leaving 6 bases unmatched. The CDR3 contains 16 residues. The V gene's germline CDR1 is LGHNA and CDR2 YNFKEQ. The CDR3 is CASSQDRLAGIYEQYF. Here the CDR3 DNA reads TGTGCCAGCAGCCAAGATAGGCTAGCGGGAATCTACGAGCAGTACTTC.

V and J are TRBV27 and TRBJ1-2, with 7 positions matching TRBD1. Germline CDR1 is MNHEY and CDR2 is SMNVEV (reference sequence). V lost 7 bases to trimming and J lost 6 bases; unmatched junction nucleotides: 5. This CDR3 spans 12 amino acids. The CDR3 sequence: CASTDRVHGYTF. The DNA for the CDR3 is TGTGCCAGCACCGACAGGGTGCATGGCTACACCTTC.

The chain employs TRBV6-5 and TRBJ1-2, with 12 bases that match TRBD1. The J segment lost 3 bases and the V segment lost 1 base, leaving 3 bases of the junction unmatched. Germline values: CDR1 MNHEY, CDR2 SVGAGI. The CDR3 spans 16 residues. The CDR3 loop reads CASSYLGQGAYYGYTF. The CDR3 coding sequence is TGTGCCAGCAGTTACTTGGGACAGGGGGCTTACTATGGCTACACCTTC.